Listed here are 9 T cell receptor beta chains from one sample, sequenced in a study of neurological immune-mediated disorders. TCRdb reprocessed the 5' RACE reads via MiXCR and lists one record per CDR3 protein. The table records 55,000 to 70,000 distinct CDR3 sequences, around 5% of them present only once. The material sequenced was PBMCs. The origin of the receptors is a human donor with multiple sclerosis. The donor label of this sample is uncertain.

This clonotype was counted ten times or more. The V and J genes are TRBV7-8 and TRBJ1-2, with 7 bases aligning to TRBD1. Germline CDR1 reads SGHVS; CDR2 reads FQNEAQ. Trimming at V came to 5 bases and at J to 14 bases, leaving 14 bases not matched to a gene. The CDR3 covers 13 residues. The CDR3 region has the DNA TGTGCCAGCAGCGAGGACAGGAGCCTATTGTCAACCTTC. Translating gives CASSEDRSLLSTF.

The sample holds many counts of this clonotype. This CDR3 reads CASRRTFYGYTF. The CDR3 DNA is TGCGCCAGCCGTCGAACCTTCTATGGCTACACCTTC. The rearrangement uses TRBV5-1 and TRBJ1-2; no firm D call. With 7 bases removed from V and 4 bases from J, the gap between germline ends came to 11 bases. The CDR3 consists of 12 residues. In germline, CDR1 is SGHRS, CDR2 YFSETQ.

This clonotype was detected many times. This chain connects TRBV4-1 to TRBJ1-2, with 12 bases lining up with TRBD1. With 5 bases clipped from V and 4 bases from J, the junction kept 5 bases outside the gene matches. Germline CDR1 is MGHRA and CDR2 is YSYEKL. CDR3 length equals 15 residues. The CDR3 reads CASSTGTGGSYGYTF. As DNA, the CDR3 is TGCGCCAGCAGCACCGGGACAGGGGGCAGCTATGGCTACACCTTC.

This clonotype was counted many times. The genes are TRBV5-1 and TRBJ1-3; D uncertain. From germline, CDR1 is SGHRS and CDR2 YFSETQ. The CDR3 is 14 residues long. With 0 bases removed from V and 5 bases from J, the gap between germline ends came to 9 bases. The CDR3 coding sequence is TGCGCCAGCAGCTTGGGGGGATCTAGAAACACCATATATTTT. This translates into CASSLGGSRNTIYF. Full variable domain (outside the CDR3, taken from reference TRBV5-1 and TRBJ1-3): KAGVTQTPRYLIKTRGQQVTLSCSPISGHRSVSWYQQTPGQGLQFLFEYFSETQRNKGNFPGRFSGRQFSNSRSEMNVSTLELGDSALYLCASSLGGSRNTIYFGEGSWLTVV.

This clonotype was counted ten times or more. This chain uses TRBV20-1 with TRBJ2-7; D is unclear. CDR3 size: 14 residues. V lost 3 bases and J 0 bases, leaving 12 bases between the germline ends. Germline values: CDR1 DFQATT, CDR2 SNEGSKA (reference sequence). This chain's CDR3 is CSASGFARSYEQYF. The CDR3 nucleotides are TGCAGTGCTAGTGGATTTGCTCGCTCCTACGAGCAGTACTTC.

This clonotype was detected many times. The V gene is TRBV5-6, the J gene TRBJ2-2; 9 bases match TRBD2. V lost 0 bases, J lost 6 bases, and 3 bases stayed unmatched. The CDR3 is made up of 15 amino acids. CDR1 SGHDT and CDR2 YYEEEE come from the germline V gene. For the CDR3, the DNA is TGTGCCAGCAGCTTGGTAATAGCGGGGGCCGGGGAGCTGTTTTTT. Protein: CASSLVIAGAGELFF.

This clonotype was seen ten or more times. V and J are TRBV5-1 and TRBJ1-1; D is unclear. This CDR3 has 14 amino acids. Germline V gene lookup returns CDR1 SGHRS and CDR2 YFSETQ. Between the trimmed V and J ends, which lost 2 bases and 4 bases, there was a span of 12 bases. CDR3 amino acids: CASSFNLDPTEAFF. The DNA for the CDR3 is TGCGCCAGCAGCTTCAACTTGGACCCCACTGAAGCTTTCTTT.

The chain joins TRBV7-2 to TRBJ1-5; perhaps TRBD1 as D (6 bases). The CDR3 totals 15 residues. V was trimmed by 6 bases and J by 2 bases, leaving 14 bases between them. Germline assignment: CDR1 SGHTA and CDR2 FQGNSA. The CDR3 nucleotides are TGTGCCAGCAGAACGGGGGGGCTTGGCAATCAGCCCCAGCATTTT. It yields the protein CASRTGGLGNQPQHF.

As for this clonotype: A read error is possible here, since a much larger clone lies one base away. This chain links TRBV5-5 with TRBJ2-2, with TRBD1 as a possible D gene (6 bases). Germline loops: CDR1 SGHKS, CDR2 YYEKEE (reference sequence). This CDR3 region has 14 residues. CDR3 in amino acids: CANSWQGIAGELFF. Written as DNA, the CDR3 is TGTGCCAACAGCTGGCAGGGGATCGCCGGGGAGCTGTTTTTT.